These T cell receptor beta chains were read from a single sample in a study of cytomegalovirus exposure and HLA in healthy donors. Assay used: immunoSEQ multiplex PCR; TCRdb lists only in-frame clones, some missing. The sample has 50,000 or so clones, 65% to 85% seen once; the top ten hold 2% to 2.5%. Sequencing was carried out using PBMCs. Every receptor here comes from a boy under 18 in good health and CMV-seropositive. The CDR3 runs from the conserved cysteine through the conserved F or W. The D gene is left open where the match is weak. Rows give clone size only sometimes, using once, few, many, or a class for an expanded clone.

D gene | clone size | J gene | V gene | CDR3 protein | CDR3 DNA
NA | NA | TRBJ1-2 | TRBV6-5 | CASSEGYGYTF | TGTGCCAGCAGTGAGGGATATGGCTACACCTTC
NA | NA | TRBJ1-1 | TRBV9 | CASSADRSNTEAFF | TGTGCCAGCAGTGCCGACAGGTCGAACACTGAAGCTTTCTTT
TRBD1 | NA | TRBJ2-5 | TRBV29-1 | CSAPGTGGVKTQYF | TGCAGCGCTCCCGGGACAGGGGGCGTAAAGACCCAGTACTTC
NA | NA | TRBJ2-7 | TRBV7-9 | CASSSGNYEQYF | TGTGCCAGCAGCTCGGGAAACTACGAGCAGTACTTC
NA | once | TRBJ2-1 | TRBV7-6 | CASSLLVGADEQFF | TGTGCCAGCAGCTTATTAGTAGGGGCCGACGAGCAGTTCTTC
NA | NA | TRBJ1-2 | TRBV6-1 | CASSEGEGYTF | TGTGCCAGCAGTGAAGGCGAAGGCTACACCTTC
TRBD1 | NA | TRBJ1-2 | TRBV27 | CASSLGTGFAYGYTF | TGTGCCAGCAGTTTAGGGACAGGCTTCGCGTATGGCTACACCTTC
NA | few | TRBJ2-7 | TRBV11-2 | CASSLGREQYF | TGTGCCAGCAGCTTAGGCAGAGAGCAGTACTTC
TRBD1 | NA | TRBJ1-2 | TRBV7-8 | CASSLEVWDSFSNYGYTF | TGTGCCAGCAGCTTAGAGGTTTGGGACAGCTTTTCTAACTATGGCTACACCTTC
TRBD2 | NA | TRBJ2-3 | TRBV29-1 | CSVGVGGAKDTQYF | TGCAGCGTGGGTGTCGGGGGGGCGAAAGATACGCAGTATTTT
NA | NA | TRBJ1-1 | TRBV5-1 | CASSFNGGTPEAFF | TGCGCCAGCAGCTTTAACGGGGGAACCCCTGAAGCTTTCTTT
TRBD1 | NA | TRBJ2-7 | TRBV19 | CASSSRGQGFSYEQYF | TGTGCCAGTAGTTCCCGGGGACAGGGGTTCTCCTACGAGCAGTACTTC
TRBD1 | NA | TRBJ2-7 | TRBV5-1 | CASSGGTGLDEQYF | TGCGCCAGCAGCGGGGGGACAGGTTTGGACGAGCAGTACTTC
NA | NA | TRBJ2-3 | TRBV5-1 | CASSLVFRGATDTQYF | TGCGCCAGCAGTTTGGTATTCCGGGGGGCGACAGATACGCAGTATTTT
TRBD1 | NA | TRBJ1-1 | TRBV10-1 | CARTPGQKKDTEAFF | TGCGCCCGAACGCCGGGACAGAAGAAGGACACTGAAGCTTTCTTT
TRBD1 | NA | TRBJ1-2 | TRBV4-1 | CASSQDWLGQGTF | TGCGCCAGCAGCCAAGATTGGTTGGGACAGGGCACCTTC
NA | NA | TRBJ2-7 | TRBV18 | CASSPAGYEQYF | TGTGCCAGCTCACCCGCGGGCTACGAGCAGTACTTC
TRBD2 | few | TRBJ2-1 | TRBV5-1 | CASSGTTGGPLNEQFF | TGCGCCAGCAGCGGAACGACGGGGGGTCCCTTGAATGAGCAGTTCTTC
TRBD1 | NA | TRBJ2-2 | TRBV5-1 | CASSQLGQGLRELFF | TGTGCCAGCAGCCAACTAGGACAGGGACTTAGGGAGCTGTTTTTT
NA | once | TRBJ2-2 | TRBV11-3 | CASSLTGVGELFF | TGTGCCAGCAGCTTAACCGGGGTCGGGGAGCTGTTTTTT
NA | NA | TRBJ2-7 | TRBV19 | CASSIASRNEQYF | TGTGCCAGTAGTATAGCGTCGAGAAACGAGCAGTACTTC
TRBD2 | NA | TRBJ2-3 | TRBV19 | CASSFRGGRGEDTQYF | TGTGCCAGTAGTTTTCGGGGGGGCCGAGGGGAAGATACGCAGTATTTT
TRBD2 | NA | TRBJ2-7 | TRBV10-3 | CAISSERGASEQYF | TGTGCCATCAGTAGTGAGCGGGGGGCCAGCGAGCAGTACTTC
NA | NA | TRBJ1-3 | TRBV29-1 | CSVGLSGNTIYF | TGCAGCGTTGGGCTCTCTGGAAACACCATATATTTT
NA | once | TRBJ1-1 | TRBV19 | CASREIMNTEAFF | TGTGCCAGTAGGGAGATCATGAACACTGAAGCTTTCTTT
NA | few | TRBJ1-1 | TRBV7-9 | CASSSGGTEAFF | TGTGCCAGCAGCTCGGGGGGCACTGAAGCTTTCTTT
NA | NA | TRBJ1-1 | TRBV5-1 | CASSFDLPPGKAFF | TGCGCCAGCAGCTTTGATCTCCCGCCAGGTAAAGCTTTCTTT
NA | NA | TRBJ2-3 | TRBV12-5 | CASGPGFPVTDTQYF | TGTGCTAGTGGCCCAGGGTTCCCTGTAACAGATACGCAGTATTTT
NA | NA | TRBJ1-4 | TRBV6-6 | CASSYSRASEKLFF | TGTGCCAGCAGTTACTCGCGGGCCTCTGAAAAACTGTTTTTT
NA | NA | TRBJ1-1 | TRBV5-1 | CASQLGERDTEAFF | TGCGCCAGCCAATTAGGGGAGCGGGACACTGAAGCTTTCTTT
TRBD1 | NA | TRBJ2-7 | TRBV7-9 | CASALQGTPYEQYF | TGTGCCAGCGCATTACAGGGGACCCCCTACGAGCAGTACTTC
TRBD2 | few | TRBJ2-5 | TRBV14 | CASSPGLAKGREETQYF | TGTGCCAGCAGTCCGGGACTAGCAAAGGGGAGGGAAGAGACCCAGTACTTC
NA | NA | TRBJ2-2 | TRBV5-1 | CASSLGRNTGELFF | TGCGCCAGCAGCTTGGGGAGGAACACCGGGGAGCTGTTTTTT
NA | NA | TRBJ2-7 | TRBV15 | CATSSGFTYEQYF | TGTGCCACCAGTTCGGGGTTTACCTACGAGCAGTACTTC
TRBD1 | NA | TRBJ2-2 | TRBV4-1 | CASLGGDGTGELFF | TGCGCCAGCTTAGGGGGCGATGGCACCGGGGAGCTGTTTTTT
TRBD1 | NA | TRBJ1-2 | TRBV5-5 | CASSRQGNYGYTF | TGTGCCAGCAGCCGACAGGGGAACTATGGCTACACCTTC
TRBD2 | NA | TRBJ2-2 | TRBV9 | CASSVVAAGGPVTGELFF | TGTGCCAGCAGCGTAGTAGCAGCGGGGGGGCCGGTGACCGGGGAGCTGTTTTTT
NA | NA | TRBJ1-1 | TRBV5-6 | CASSADLDLTEAFF | TGTGCCAGCAGCGCGGACTTAGACCTCACTGAAGCTTTCTTT
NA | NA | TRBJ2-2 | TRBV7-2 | CASSLGRITGELFF | TGTGCCAGCAGCTTAGGGCGGATCACCGGGGAGCTGTTTTTT
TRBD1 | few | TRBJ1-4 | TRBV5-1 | CASSLARDRDEKLFF | TGCGCCAGCAGCTTGGCCCGGGACAGGGACGAAAAACTGTTTTTT
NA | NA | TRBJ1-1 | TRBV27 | CASRGLDTEAFF | TGTGCCAGCAGGGGCTTGGACACTGAAGCTTTCTTT
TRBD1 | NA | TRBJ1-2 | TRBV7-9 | CAKTGGLVYGYTF | TGTGCCAAGACAGGGGGCTTGGTCTATGGCTACACCTTC
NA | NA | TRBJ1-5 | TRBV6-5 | CASSPPNSNQPQHF | TGTGCCAGCAGTCCTCCTAATAGCAATCAGCCCCAGCATTTT
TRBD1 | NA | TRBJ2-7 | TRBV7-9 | CASSSRDRPREQYF | TGTGCCAGCAGCTCCCGGGACAGGCCGCGTGAGCAGTACTTC
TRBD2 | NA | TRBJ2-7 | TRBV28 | CASSAWVGLADSSYEQYF | TGTGCCAGCAGTGCATGGGTTGGACTAGCGGATAGCTCCTACGAGCAGTACTTC
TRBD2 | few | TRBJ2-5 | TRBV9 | CASSPSGAVQETQYF | TGTGCCAGCAGCCCGAGCGGGGCGGTCCAAGAGACCCAGTACTTC
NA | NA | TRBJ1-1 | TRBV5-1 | CASSPQTNEKAFF | TGCGCCAGCAGCCCACAGACGAACGAGAAAGCTTTCTTT
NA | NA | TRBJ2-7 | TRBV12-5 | CASGSGWYEQYF | TGTGCTAGTGGGTCAGGGTGGTACGAGCAGTACTTC